Shown below are 25 T cell receptor beta chains from a single sample sequenced in a study of T cell responses to AZD1222 COVID-19 vaccine. Profiling relied on immunoSEQ multiplex PCR, and the TCRdb table lists in-frame clones only, not all of them. The sample has around 110,000 clones, about 90% seen once; the top ten hold 1.7%. The sequencing used peripheral blood, collected on day 0 of AZD1222 vaccination. These TCRs come from an adult in good health.

In nucleotides, the CDR3 is TGTGCCAGCAGCTTAGCCCCCGGACTGAATGAAAAACTGTTTTTT. Its translation: CASSLAPGLNEKLFF. The chain recombines TRBV7-2 with TRBJ1-4; D remains unclear. The ends were cut back, 0 bases at V and 5 bases at J, with 10 bases in the middle. In germline, CDR1 is SGHTA, CDR2 FQGNSA. This CDR3 is 15 amino acids long.

The rearrangement links TRBV10-3 to TRBJ1-1; the D gene is possibly TRBD1 (5 bases). The ends were cut back, 4 bases at V and 4 bases at J, with 16 bases in the middle. Germline CDR1 and CDR2: ENHRY and SYGVKD. CDR3 length equals 15 residues. The CDR3 sequence: CAISGRGGGSTEAFF. The CDR3 DNA is TGTGCCATCAGTGGAAGGGGTGGAGGGAGCACTGAAGCTTTCTTT.

This chain joins TRBV9 and TRBJ1-1; no clear D. Per the germline V gene, CDR1 is SGDLS and CDR2 is YYNGEE. This CDR3 is built from 13 residues. V gave up 0 bases and J gave up 8 bases, with 11 bases separating them. CDR3: CASSVEGGSEAFF. DNA of the CDR3: TGTGCCAGCAGCGTAGAGGGAGGCTCAGAAGCTTTCTTT.

This chain connects TRBV10-3 to TRBJ2-7; D unclear. Looked up from germline, CDR1 is ENHRY and CDR2 is SYGVKD. The V end lost 10 bases, the J end lost 3 bases, and 13 bases lay between the germline ends. This CDR3 region has 12 residues. CDR3 bases: TGTGCCACCGCCGCCGGGTACTACGAGCAGTACGTC. Amino acid sequence: CATAAGYYEQYV.

This clone was observed once. CDR3 nucleotides: TGTGCCAGCAGCTCCTTGGGATGGAATTCACCCCTCCACTTT. Encoded protein: CASSSLGWNSPLHF. V usage is TRBV7-2 and J usage is TRBJ1-6, with D hard to call. The germline gives CDR1 SGHTA, CDR2 FQGNSA. Trimming left V 4 bases short and J 7 bases short, with 11 bases between. The length of the CDR3 is 14 residues. Supplemented by reference TRBV7-2 and TRBJ1-6, the full variable domain reads GAGVSQSPSNKVTEKGKDVELRCDPISGHTALYWYRQSLGQGLEFLIYFQGNSAPDKSGLPSDRFSAERTGGSVSTLTIQRTQQEDSAVYLCASSSLGWNSPLHFGNGTRLTVT.

CDR3 nucleotides: TGTGCCAGTAGCACTCAGCGTGACAGGCCTGGAAACACCATATATTTT. Its protein product is CASSTQRDRPGNTIYF. The chain recombines TRBV19 with TRBJ1-3; D possibly corresponds to TRBD1 (6 bases). V gave up 6 bases and J gave up 2 bases, with 17 bases separating them. Germline V CDR1 and CDR2: LNHDA, SQIVND (reference sequence). This CDR3 is built from 16 residues.

This chain uses TRBV5-1 with TRBJ2-5; D might be TRBD1 (6 bases). Germline lookup yields CDR1 SGHRS and CDR2 YFSETQ. V gave up 0 bases and J gave up 5 bases, with 8 bases separating them. This CDR3 region has 13 residues. The CDR3 DNA reads TGCGCCAGCAGCTTGGCCCAGGGGGAGACCCAGTACTTC. This sequence encodes CASSLAQGETQYF.

The V and J genes are TRBV5-5 and TRBJ1-2; 9 bases map to TRBD1. Germline V gene sequence: CDR1 SGHKS, CDR2 YYEKEE (reference sequence). Germline trimming cut 4 bases from V and 3 bases from J; bases unmatched to any gene: 1. The CDR3 contains 13 residues. The CDR3 protein is CASSRTGDYGYTF. Written as DNA, the CDR3 is TGTGCCAGCAGCCGGACAGGGGACTATGGCTACACCTTC.

CDR3 in DNA: TGCGCCAGCAGAGAACAGGGGGCCGGGAGCTATGGCTACACCTTC. Amino acids: CASREQGAGSYGYTF. The V call is TRBV5-1, the J call TRBJ1-2, with 9 bases fitting TRBD1. V dropped 5 bases and J dropped 4; count of bases not matched to a gene: 9. This CDR3 comprises 15 residues. Per germline, CDR1 SGHRS and CDR2 YFSETQ. Full variable domain (outside the CDR3, taken from reference TRBV5-1 and TRBJ1-2): KAGVTQTPRYLIKTRGQQVTLSCSPISGHRSVSWYQQTPGQGLQFLFEYFSETQRNKGNFPGRFSGRQFSNSRSEMNVSTLELGDSALYLCASREQGAGSYGYTFGSGTRLTVV.

The chain carries TRBV6-5 and TRBJ1-2; D remains unclear. V lost 0 bases and J lost 5, with 10 bases in between. CDR1 and CDR2 from the germline V gene are MNHEY and SVGAGI. This CDR3 contains 14 residues. The CDR3, as DNA: TGTGCCAGCAGTTACTCGTCCCCACAGTATGGCTACACCTTC. Translating gives CASSYSSPQYGYTF.

Only one count was recorded for this clone. The chain couples TRBV6-5 to TRBJ1-5, with D unresolved. V was clipped by 2 bases and J by 0 bases, with 8 bases between them. CDR3 length equals 15 residues. Germline loops: CDR1 MNHEY, CDR2 SVGAGI. CDR3 DNA: TGTGCCAGCAGTTACACGTCCGATAGCAATCAGCCCCAGCATTTT. It encodes CASSYTSDSNQPQHF.

This sequence joins TRBV3-1 (or the pseudogene TRBV3-2) and TRBJ2-6, with 7 positions matching TRBD1. The germline V gene has CDR1 LGHDT and CDR2 YNNKEL (reference sequence). The trim removed 5 bases at V and 2 bases at J, leaving 6 bases unmatched. CDR3 length equals 16 residues. The CDR3 here is CASSEPTGAGANVLTF. Here the CDR3 DNA reads TGTGCCAGCAGCGAACCTACAGGGGCTGGGGCCAACGTCCTGACTTTC.

V gene TRBV2 combines with J gene TRBJ1-3, with TRBD1 matching over 8 bases. The CDR3 has 16 residues. From germline, CDR1 is SNHLY and CDR2 FYNNEI. The V gene end was trimmed by 4 bases and the J gene end by 0 bases; junction bases not matched to a gene: 5. CDR3 sequence: CASSGQGLSSGNTIYF. The DNA for the CDR3 is TGTGCCAGCAGTGGACAGGGGCTAAGCTCTGGAAACACCATATATTTT.

This clone turned up a few times. The chain uses TRBV20-1 and TRBJ2-1, with 8 bases fitting TRBD2. This CDR3 region has 15 residues. The V gene end was trimmed by 3 bases and the J gene end by 9 bases; junction bases not matched to a gene: 13. Germline loops: CDR1 DFQATT, CDR2 SNEGSKA (reference sequence). This CDR3 is CSASERGLVWGEQFF. In nucleotides, the CDR3 is TGCAGTGCTAGTGAAAGGGGACTAGTTTGGGGTGAGCAGTTCTTC.

The chain carries TRBV4-3 and TRBJ1-3; D gene unclear. V was pared by 0 bases and J by 7 bases, with 7 bases between. The V gene's germline CDR1 is LGHNA and CDR2 YSLEER. This CDR3 has 13 amino acids. The CDR3 sequence: CASSQEWANTIYF. The DNA of the CDR3 is TGCGCCAGCAGCCAAGAATGGGCCAACACCATATATTTT.

The chain uses TRBV11-2 and TRBJ1-3; unclear D gene. Looked up from germline, CDR1 is SGHAT and CDR2 is FQNNGV. Trimming cost V 5 bases and J 1 base, with 15 bases left between them. The CDR3 spans 16 residues. CDR3 sequence: CASSPAGTGSGNTIYF. As DNA, the CDR3 is TGTGCCAGCAGCCCCGCGGGCACGGGTTCTGGAAACACCATATATTTT. Using reference TRBV11-2 and TRBJ1-3 for the parts outside the CDR3, the full variable domain is EAGVAQSPRYKIIEKRQSVAFWCNPISGHATLYWYQQILGQGPKLLIQFQNNGVVDDSQLPKDRFSAERLKGVDSTLKIQPAKLEDSAVYLCASSPAGTGSGNTIYFGEGSWLTVV.

This clone was observed a single time. The V gene is TRBV7-3, the J gene TRBJ2-1; 9 bases match TRBD1. The CDR3 consists of 16 residues. CDR1 is SGHTA, CDR2 FQGTGA, per germline. The trim removed 5 bases at V and 4 bases at J, leaving 9 bases unmatched. Written as DNA, the CDR3 is TGTGCCAGCAGCCCTACAGGACAGGGGACTTACAATGAGCAGTTCTTC. As protein: CASSPTGQGTYNEQFF.

This chain links TRBV6-2 or TRBV6-3 with TRBJ1-2, with TRBD1 matching 7 bases. V trimming: 5 bases; J trimming: 5 bases; junction bases outside the gene matches: 5. CDR1 MNHEY and CDR2 SVGEGT come from the germline V gene. The CDR3 totals 13 residues. CDR3: CASSMGQRYGYTF. CDR3 in DNA: TGTGCCAGCAGTATGGGACAGAGATATGGCTACACCTTC.

This clone showed up just a few times. The CDR3 bases are TGTGCCAGCAGTGAAGGAGGGTGGAGCATGAACACTGAAGCTTTCTTT. Residues: CASSEGGWSMNTEAFF. The chain joins TRBV2 to TRBJ1-1; no clear D. This CDR3 is 16 amino acids long. V was shortened by 1 base and J by 0 bases, with 12 bases between the two germline ends. Germline V gives CDR1 SNHLY, CDR2 FYNNEI.

Only one count was recorded for this clone. This chain connects TRBV9 to TRBJ2-5, with 10 bases fitting TRBD1. Trimming cost V 4 bases and J 4 bases; bases outside gene matches: 7. CDR1 is SGDLS and CDR2 is YYNGEE in the germline V gene. CDR3 size: 15 residues. The CDR3 DNA is TGTGCCAGCAGCCCGAGGGACAGGGGTAGAGAGACCCAGTACTTC. Translating it yields CASSPRDRGRETQYF.

This clone has just one count. This chain joins TRBV3-1 (or the pseudogene TRBV3-2) and TRBJ1-6, with 7 bases identical to TRBD1. V trimming: 4 bases; J trimming: 8 bases; junction bases outside the gene matches: 11. The CDR3 spans 16 residues. In germline, CDR1 is LGHDT, CDR2 YNNKEL (reference sequence). CDR3 sequence (DNA): TGTGCCAGCAGCCCATTCGCGGGGCAGGGGGATTCACCCCTCCACTTT. Its translation is CASSPFAGQGDSPLHF.

The genes are TRBV10-3 and TRBJ2-1; TRBD2 matches at 15 bases. V shed 0 bases and J 5 bases; nucleotides not matched to a gene: 8. Germline CDR1 is ENHRY and CDR2 is SYGVKD. This CDR3 has 19 amino acids. CDR3 in amino acids: CAISESHGLAGGDDNEQFF. CDR3 DNA: TGTGCCATCAGTGAGTCTCACGGACTAGCGGGGGGGGATGACAATGAGCAGTTCTTC.

V usage is TRBV7-9 and J usage is TRBJ1-2; tentative D call: TRBD1 (5 bases). The CDR3 contains 17 residues. Trimming shortened V by 3 bases and J by 4 bases, and 21 bases separated the two germline ends. CDR1 SEHNR and CDR2 FQNEAQ come from the germline V gene (reference sequence). CDR3 bases: TGTGCCAGCAGCTTTTTCACTGGGACCGCCGATACCTATGGCTACACCTTC. This translates into CASSFFTGTADTYGYTF.

This chain links TRBV7-9 with TRBJ2-2; TRBD2 matches 7 bases. The V segment lost 5 bases and the J segment 4 bases; nucleotides outside the gene matches: 16. The germline gives CDR1 SEHNR, CDR2 FQNEAQ (reference sequence). This CDR3 is 18 amino acids long. CDR3 sequence reads: CASSPPFRLARGTGELFF. CDR3 nucleotides: TGTGCCAGCAGCCCCCCCTTCCGACTAGCCCGAGGCACCGGGGAGCTGTTTTTT.

The genes are TRBV28 and TRBJ2-1; D might be TRBD1 (5 bases). The ends were cut back, 6 bases at V and 2 bases at J, with 14 bases in the middle. The V gene's germline CDR1 is MDHEN and CDR2 SYDVKM. The length of the CDR3 is 15 residues. CDR3 bases: TGTGCCAGCAGCACCGGGCCAGGGCCCTACAATGAGCAGTTCTTC. It encodes CASSTGPGPYNEQFF.